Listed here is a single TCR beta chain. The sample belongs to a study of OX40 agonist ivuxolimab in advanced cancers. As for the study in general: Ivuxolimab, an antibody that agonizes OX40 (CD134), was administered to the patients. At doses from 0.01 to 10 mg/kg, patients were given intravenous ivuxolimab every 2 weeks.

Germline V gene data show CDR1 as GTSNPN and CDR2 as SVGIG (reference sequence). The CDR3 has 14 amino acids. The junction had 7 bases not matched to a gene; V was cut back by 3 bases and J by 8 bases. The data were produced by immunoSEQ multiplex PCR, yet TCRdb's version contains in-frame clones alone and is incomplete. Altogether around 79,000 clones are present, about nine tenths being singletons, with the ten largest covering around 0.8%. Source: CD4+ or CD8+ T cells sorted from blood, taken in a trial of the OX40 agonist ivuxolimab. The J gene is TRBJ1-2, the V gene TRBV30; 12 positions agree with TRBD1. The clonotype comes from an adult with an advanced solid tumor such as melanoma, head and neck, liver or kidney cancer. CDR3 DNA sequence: TGTGCCTGGAGGGGGGGACAGGGGGCATTAGGCTACACCTTC. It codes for CAWRGGQGALGYTF.